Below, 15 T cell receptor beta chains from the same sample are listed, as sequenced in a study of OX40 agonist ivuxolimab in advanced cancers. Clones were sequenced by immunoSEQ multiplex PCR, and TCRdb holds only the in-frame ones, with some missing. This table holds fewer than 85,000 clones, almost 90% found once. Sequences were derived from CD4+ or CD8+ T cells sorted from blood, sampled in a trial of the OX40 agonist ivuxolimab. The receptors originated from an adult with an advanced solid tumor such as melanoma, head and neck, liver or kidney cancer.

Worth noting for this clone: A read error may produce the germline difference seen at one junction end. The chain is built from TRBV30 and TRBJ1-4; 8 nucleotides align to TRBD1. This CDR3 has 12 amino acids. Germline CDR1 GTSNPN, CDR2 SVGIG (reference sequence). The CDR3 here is CARRQGAEKLFF. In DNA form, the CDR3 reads TGTGCCCGGAGGCAGGGGGCTGAAAAACTGTTTTTT. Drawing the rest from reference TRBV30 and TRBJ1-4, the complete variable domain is SQTIHQWPATLVQPVGSPLSLECTVEGTSNPNLYWYRQAAGRGLQLLFYSVGIGQISSEVPQNLSASRPQDRQFILSSKKLLLSDSGFYLCARRQGAEKLFFGSGTQLSVL.

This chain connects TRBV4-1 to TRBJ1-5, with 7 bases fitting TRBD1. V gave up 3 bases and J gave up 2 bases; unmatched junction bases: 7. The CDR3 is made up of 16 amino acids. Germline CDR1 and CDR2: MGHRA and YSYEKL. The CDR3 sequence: CASSHPDRAGNQPQHF. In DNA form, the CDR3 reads TGCGCCAGCAGCCACCCTGACAGGGCCGGCAATCAGCCCCAGCATTTT.

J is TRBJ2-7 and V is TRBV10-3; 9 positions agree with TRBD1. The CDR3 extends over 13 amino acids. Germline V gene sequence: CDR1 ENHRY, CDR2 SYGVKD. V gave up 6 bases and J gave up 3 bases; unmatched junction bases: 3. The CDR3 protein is CAISRQGDYEQYF. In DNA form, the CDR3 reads TGTGCCATCAGCCGACAGGGGGACTACGAGCAGTACTTC.

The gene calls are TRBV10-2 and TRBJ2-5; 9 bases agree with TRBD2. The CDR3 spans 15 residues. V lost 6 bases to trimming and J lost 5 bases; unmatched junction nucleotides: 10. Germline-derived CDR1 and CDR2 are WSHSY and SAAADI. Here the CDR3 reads CASRSPSAGGETQYF. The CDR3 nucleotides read TGCGCCAGCAGGTCGCCTTCGGCGGGGGGGGAGACCCAGTACTTC.

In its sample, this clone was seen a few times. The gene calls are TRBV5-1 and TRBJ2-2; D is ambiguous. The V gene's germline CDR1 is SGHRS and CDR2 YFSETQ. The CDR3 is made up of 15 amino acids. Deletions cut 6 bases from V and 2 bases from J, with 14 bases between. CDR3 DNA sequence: TGCGCCAGCACCGTACGGCCCTTAAACACCGGGGAGCTGTTTTTT. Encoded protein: CASTVRPLNTGELFF.

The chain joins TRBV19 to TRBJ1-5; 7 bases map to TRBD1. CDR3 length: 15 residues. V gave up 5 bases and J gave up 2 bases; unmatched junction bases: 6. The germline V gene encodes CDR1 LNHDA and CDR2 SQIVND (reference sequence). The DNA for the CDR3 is TGTGCCAGTAGTCTCTCCGACAGGGGCAATCAGCCCCAGCATTTT. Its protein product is CASSLSDRGNQPQHF.

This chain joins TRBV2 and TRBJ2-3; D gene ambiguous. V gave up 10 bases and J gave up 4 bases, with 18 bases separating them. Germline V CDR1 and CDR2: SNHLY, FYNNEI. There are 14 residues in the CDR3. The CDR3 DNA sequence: TGTGCCACCACGGCGAGTGGATATGCAGATACGCAGTATTTT. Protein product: CATTASGYADTQYF.

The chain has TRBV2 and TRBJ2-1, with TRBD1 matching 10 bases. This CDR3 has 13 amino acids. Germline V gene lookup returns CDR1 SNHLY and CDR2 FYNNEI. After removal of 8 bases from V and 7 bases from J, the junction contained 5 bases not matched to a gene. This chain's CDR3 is CASSGQGRNEQFF. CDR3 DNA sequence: TGTGCCAGCTCGGGACAGGGGAGGAATGAGCAGTTCTTC.

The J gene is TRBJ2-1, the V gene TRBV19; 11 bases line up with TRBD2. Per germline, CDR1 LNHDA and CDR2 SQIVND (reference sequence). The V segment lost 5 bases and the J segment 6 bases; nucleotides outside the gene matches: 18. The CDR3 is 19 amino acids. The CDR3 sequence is CASSSSIAGGVPRFNEQFF. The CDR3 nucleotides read TGTGCCAGTAGTTCATCAATAGCGGGAGGGGTCCCACGTTTCAATGAGCAGTTCTTC.

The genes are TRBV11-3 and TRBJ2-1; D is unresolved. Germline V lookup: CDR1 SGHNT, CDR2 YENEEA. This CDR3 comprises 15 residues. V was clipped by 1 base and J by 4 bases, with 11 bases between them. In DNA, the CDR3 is TGTGCCAGCAGCTTAGCAGGCCAAATATACAATGAGCAGTTCTTC. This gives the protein CASSLAGQIYNEQFF.

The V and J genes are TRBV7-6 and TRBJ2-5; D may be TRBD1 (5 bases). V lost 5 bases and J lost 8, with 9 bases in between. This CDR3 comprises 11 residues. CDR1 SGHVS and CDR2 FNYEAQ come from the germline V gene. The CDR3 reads CASSLQGTQYF. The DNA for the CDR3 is TGTGCCAGCAGCCTCCAGGGAACCCAGTACTTC.

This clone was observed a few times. For the CDR3, the DNA is TGTGCCAGCAGCCCCGGACAGGGCACTGAAGCTTTCTTT. It is translated as CASSPGQGTEAFF. The chain couples TRBV11-3 to TRBJ1-1; 8 nucleotides line up with TRBD1. The CDR3 runs to 13 residues. Germline CDR1 reads SGHNT; CDR2 reads YENEEA. The junction had 3 bases not matched to a gene; V was cut back by 5 bases and J by 4 bases.

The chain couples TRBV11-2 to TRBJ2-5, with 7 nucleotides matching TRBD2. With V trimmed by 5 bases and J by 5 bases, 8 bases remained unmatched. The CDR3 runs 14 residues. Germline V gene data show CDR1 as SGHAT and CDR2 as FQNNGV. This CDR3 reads CASSLLGGSETQYF. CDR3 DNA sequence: TGTGCCAGCAGCCTATTGGGGGGGTCGGAGACCCAGTACTTC.

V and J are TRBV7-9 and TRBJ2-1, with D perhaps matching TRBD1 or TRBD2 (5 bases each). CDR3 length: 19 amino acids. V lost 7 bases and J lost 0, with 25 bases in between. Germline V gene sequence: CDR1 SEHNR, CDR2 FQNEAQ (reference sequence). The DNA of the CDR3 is TGTGCCAGCACCCCGGGGAAAGGGACGACCTTGAGCTCCTACAATGAGCAGTTCTTC. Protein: CASTPGKGTTLSSYNEQFF.

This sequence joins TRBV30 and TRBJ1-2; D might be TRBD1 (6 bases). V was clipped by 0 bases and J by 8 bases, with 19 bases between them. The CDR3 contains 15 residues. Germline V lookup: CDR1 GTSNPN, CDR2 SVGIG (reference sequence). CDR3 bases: TGTGCCTGGAGTGTAGCCGGGGGGGGGCGCTTCGGCTACACCTTC. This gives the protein CAWSVAGGGRFGYTF. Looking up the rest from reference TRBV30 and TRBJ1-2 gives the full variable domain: SQTIHQWPATLVQPVGSPLSLECTVEGTSNPNLYWYRQAAGRGLQLLFYSVGIGQISSEVPQNLSASRPQDRQFILSSKKLLLSDSGFYLCAWSVAGGGRFGYTFGSGTRLTVV.